Shown below are 7 T cell receptor beta chains from a single sample sequenced in a study of early stage breast cancer tumors. The table came from immunoSEQ multiplex PCR; TCRdb's copy has only in-frame clones and leaves some out. The sample has fewer than 80,000 clones; 65% to 85% are singletons. Sequenced material: blood. The source of these receptors is a person aged 35 to 50 with breast cancer.

The V gene is TRBV4-2, the J gene TRBJ2-3; D may be TRBD2 (5 bases). This CDR3 spans 14 amino acids. Per the germline V gene, CDR1 is LGHNA and CDR2 is YNFKEQ. Trimming removed 4 bases at V and 6 bases at J, with 14 bases between. CDR3 sequence reads: CASSRRGSGDTQYF. DNA for the CDR3: TGTGCCAGCAGCCGCCGAGGGAGTGGTGATACGCAGTATTTT.

The chain has TRBV9 and TRBJ2-5, with D perhaps matching TRBD1 (7 bases). Trimming took 2 bases from V and 1 from J, leaving 9 bases between them. The length of the CDR3 is 14 residues. CDR1 is SGDLS, CDR2 YYNGEE, per germline. This CDR3 reads CASSVQGGQETQYF. Written as DNA, the CDR3 is TGTGCCAGCAGCGTTCAGGGGGGCCAAGAGACCCAGTACTTC.

The chain employs TRBV5-1 and TRBJ2-3, with a weak D call TRBD2 (5 bases). The CDR3 is 17 residues long. The germline gives CDR1 SGHRS, CDR2 YFSETQ. The V end was cut by 4 bases, the J end by 1 base, with 19 bases between. This CDR3 reads CASSPGSQTVGTDTQYF. The DNA of the CDR3 is TGCGCCAGCAGCCCGGGGAGCCAGACTGTGGGCACAGATACGCAGTATTTT.

The chain links TRBV11-3 to TRBJ1-5; D is unclear. The CDR3 is made up of 16 amino acids. The V end lost 2 bases, the J end lost 7 bases, and 18 bases lay between the germline ends. The germline gives CDR1 SGHNT, CDR2 YENEEA. CDR3 DNA sequence: TGTGCCAGCAGCTTAATCAGGCGCGGGCAAACCCAGCCCCAGCATTTT. Its protein is CASSLIRRGQTQPQHF.

V usage is TRBV18 and J usage is TRBJ1-4; D remains ambiguous. CDR1 is KGHSH and CDR2 is LQKENI in the germline V gene. V lost 6 bases and J lost 8, with 22 bases in between. CDR3 size: 16 residues. As DNA, the CDR3 is TGTGCCAGCTCTCCCGACCCTTTAACATCGAACGAAAAACTGTTTTTT. Encoded protein: CASSPDPLTSNEKLFF.

J is TRBJ2-2 and V is TRBV12-2; the tabulated D call, TRBD2, remains unverified against the DNA. TRBV12-2 is an annotated pseudogene. The CDR3 runs 13 residues. CDR3 protein: CASRLGGVGELFF. In DNA, the CDR3 is TGTGCAAGTCGCTTGGGGGGGGTCGGGGAGCTGTTTTTT.

This sequence joins TRBV29-1 and TRBJ2-7, with 8 bases aligning to TRBD2. The CDR3 contains 13 residues. V lost 2 bases and J lost 3; bases outside the gene matches: 3. Germline CDR1 SQVTM, CDR2 ANQGSEA. CDR3 nucleotide sequence: TGCAGCGTTGAAACTAGCGGTGACTACGAGCAGTACTTC. Amino acids: CSVETSGDYEQYF.